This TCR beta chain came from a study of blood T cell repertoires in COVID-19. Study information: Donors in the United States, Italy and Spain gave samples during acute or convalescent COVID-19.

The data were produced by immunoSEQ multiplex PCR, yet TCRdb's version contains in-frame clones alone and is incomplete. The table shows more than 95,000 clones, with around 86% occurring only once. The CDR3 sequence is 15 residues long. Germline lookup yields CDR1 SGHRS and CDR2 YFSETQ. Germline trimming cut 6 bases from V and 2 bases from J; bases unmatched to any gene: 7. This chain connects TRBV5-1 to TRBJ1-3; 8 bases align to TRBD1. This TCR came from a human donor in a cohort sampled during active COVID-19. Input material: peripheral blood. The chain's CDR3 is CASTSGGSTGNTIYF. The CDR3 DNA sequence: TGCGCCAGCACCTCAGGGGGCTCGACTGGAAACACCATATATTTT.